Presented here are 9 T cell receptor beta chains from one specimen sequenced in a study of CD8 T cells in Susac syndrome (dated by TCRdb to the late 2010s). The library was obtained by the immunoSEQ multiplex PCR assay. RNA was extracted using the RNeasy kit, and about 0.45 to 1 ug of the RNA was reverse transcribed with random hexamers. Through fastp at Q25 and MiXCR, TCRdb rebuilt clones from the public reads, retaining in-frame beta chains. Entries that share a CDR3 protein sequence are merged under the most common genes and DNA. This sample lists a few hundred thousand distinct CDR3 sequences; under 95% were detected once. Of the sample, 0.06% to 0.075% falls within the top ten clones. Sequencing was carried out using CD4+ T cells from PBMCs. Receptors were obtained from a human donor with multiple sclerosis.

This CDR3 is CASSIDRDHRETQYF. CDR3 sequence (DNA): TGTGCCAGTAGTATAGATCGAGATCACCGAGAGACCCAGTACTTC. V gene TRBV19 combines with J gene TRBJ2-5; no definite D call. Trimming pared 0 bases from V and 4 bases from J, leaving 12 bases between. This CDR3 has 15 residues. Germline V gene lookup returns CDR1 LNHDA and CDR2 SQIVND (reference sequence).

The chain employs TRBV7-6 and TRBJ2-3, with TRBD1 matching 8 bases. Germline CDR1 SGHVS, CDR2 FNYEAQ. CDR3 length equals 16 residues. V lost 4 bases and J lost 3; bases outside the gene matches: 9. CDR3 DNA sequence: TGTGCCAGCAGCTCCGGACAGGGTGTTTTAACAGATACGCAGTATTTT. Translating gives CASSSGQGVLTDTQYF.

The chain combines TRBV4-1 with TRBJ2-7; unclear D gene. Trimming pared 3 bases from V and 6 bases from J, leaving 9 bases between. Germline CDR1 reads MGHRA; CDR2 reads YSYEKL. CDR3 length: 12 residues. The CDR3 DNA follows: TGCGCCAGCAGCCACCTTAGTAGCGAGCAGTACTTC. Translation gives CASSHLSSEQYF.

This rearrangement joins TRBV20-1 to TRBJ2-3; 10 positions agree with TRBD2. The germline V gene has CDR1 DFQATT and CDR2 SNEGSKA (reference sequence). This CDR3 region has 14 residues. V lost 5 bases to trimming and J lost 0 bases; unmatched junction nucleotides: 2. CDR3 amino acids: CSAALAGSTDTQYF. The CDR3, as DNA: TGCAGTGCTGCACTAGCGGGGAGCACAGATACGCAGTATTTT.

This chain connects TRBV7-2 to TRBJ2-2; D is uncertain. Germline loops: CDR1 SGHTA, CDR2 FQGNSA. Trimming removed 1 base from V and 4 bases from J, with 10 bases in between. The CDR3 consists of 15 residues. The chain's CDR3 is CASSLVGGITGELFF. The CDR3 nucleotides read TGTGCCAGCAGCTTAGTCGGCGGAATCACCGGGGAGCTGTTTTTT.

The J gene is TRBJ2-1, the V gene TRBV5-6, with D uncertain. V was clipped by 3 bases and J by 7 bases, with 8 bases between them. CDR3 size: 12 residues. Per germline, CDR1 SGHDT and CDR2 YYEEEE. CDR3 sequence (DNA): TGTGCCAGCAGCTCGATGGCGAATGAGCAGTTCTTC. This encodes CASSSMANEQFF.

This CDR3 is CAWTAQKETQYF. Here the CDR3 DNA reads TGTGCCTGGACGGCCCAAAAAGAGACCCAGTACTTC. This chain uses TRBV30 with TRBJ2-5; unclear D gene. Trimming pared 4 bases from V and 3 bases from J, leaving 9 bases between. The CDR3 extends over 12 amino acids. Germline CDR1 is GTSNPN and CDR2 is SVGIG (reference sequence).

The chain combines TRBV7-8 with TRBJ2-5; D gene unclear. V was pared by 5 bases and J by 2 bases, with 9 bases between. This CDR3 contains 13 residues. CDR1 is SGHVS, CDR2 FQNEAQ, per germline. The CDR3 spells CASSPNQQETQYF. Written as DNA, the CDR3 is TGTGCCAGCAGCCCTAATCAGCAAGAGACCCAGTACTTC.

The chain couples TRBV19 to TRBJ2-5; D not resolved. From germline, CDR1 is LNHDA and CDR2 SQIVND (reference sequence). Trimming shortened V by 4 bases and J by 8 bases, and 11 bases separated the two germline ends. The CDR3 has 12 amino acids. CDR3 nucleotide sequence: TGTGCCAGTAGTACCGCACGTGGCACCCAGTACTTC. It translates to CASSTARGTQYF.